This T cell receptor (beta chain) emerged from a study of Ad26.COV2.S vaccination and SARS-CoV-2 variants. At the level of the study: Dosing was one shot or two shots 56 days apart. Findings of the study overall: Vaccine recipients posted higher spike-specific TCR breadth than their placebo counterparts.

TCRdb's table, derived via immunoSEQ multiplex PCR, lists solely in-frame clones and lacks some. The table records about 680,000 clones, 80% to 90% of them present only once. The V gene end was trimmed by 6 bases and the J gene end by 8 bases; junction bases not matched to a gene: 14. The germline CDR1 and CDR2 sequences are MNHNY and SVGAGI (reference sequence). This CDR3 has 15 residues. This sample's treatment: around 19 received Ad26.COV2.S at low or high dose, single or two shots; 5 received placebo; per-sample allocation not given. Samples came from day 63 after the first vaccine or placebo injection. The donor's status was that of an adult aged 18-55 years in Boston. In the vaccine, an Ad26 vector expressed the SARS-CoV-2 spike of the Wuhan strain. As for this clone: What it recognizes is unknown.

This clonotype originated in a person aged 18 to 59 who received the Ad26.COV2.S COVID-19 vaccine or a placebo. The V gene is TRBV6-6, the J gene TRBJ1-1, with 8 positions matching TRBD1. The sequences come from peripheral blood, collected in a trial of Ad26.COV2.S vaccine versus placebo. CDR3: CASSPDRGRLSEAFF. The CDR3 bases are TGTGCCAGCAGCCCTGACAGGGGCCGCCTATCAGAAGCTTTCTTT.